Listed below are T cell receptor beta chains from one sample, sequenced in a study of PD-1 blockade in mismatch repair-deficient tumors. Measured with immunoSEQ multiplex PCR; TCRdb has only the in-frame clones, and not every one. Of under 50,000 clones listed, around 77% are singletons. This specimen consisted of PBMCs, obtained before pembrolizumab treatment. The receptor source for this set is an adult with mismatch repair-deficient cancer. CDR3s include the opening cysteine and the closing phenylalanine or tryptophan. The D gene is left open where the match is weak. Expanded clones get a size class; other rows say once, few or many, or leave the size out.

d_call	v_call	j_call	clone_size	cdr3_aa	cdr3_nt
NA	TRBV7-9	TRBJ2-1	NA	CASSPRRGNEQFF	TGTGCCAGCAGCCCCCGGAGGGGCAATGAGCAGTTCTTC
TRBD2	TRBV4-1	TRBJ2-1	few	CASRLTSGSSNEQFF	TGCGCCAGCAGGCTGACTAGCGGGAGTTCAAATGAGCAGTTCTTC
NA	TRBV19	TRBJ2-5	NA	CASSFVGQETQYF	TGTGCCAGTAGTTTTGTAGGACAAGAGACCCAGTACTTC
NA	TRBV14	TRBJ1-2	NA	CASSQLVGAGADGYTF	TGTGCCAGCAGCCAACTGGTTGGAGCAGGGGCGGATGGCTACACCTTC
TRBD2	TRBV7-6	TRBJ2-1	NA	CASSSYHSGVSYNEQFF	TGTGCCAGCAGCTCCTATCATAGCGGGGTCTCCTACAATGAGCAGTTCTTC
NA	TRBV5-1	TRBJ1-2	NA	CASSSLGIYGYTF	TGCGCCAGCAGCTCATTAGGAATATATGGCTACACCTTC
TRBD2	TRBV7-8	TRBJ2-7	once	CASSLVPAGGPYGYEQYF	TGTGCCAGCAGCTTAGTACCAGCGGGAGGGCCTTATGGATACGAGCAGTACTTC
NA	TRBV5-1	TRBJ2-3	NA	CASSLTHRDIYTDTQYF	TGCGCCAGCAGCTTGACTCACCGGGACATCTACACAGATACGCAGTATTTT
NA	TRBV2	TRBJ2-2	once	CASREGGGELFF	TGTGCCAGCAGGGAGGGTGGCGGGGAGCTGTTTTTT
NA	TRBV21-1	TRBJ1-5	NA	CASSTNETGKGQPQHF	TGTGCCAGCAGCACAAATGAGACAGGGAAAGGTCAGCCCCAGCATTTT
NA	TRBV6-1	TRBJ1-4	NA	CASSFQEHEKLFF	TGTGCCAGCAGTTTCCAGGAACATGAAAAACTGTTTTTT
NA	TRBV5-6	TRBJ1-1	NA	CASRLALTVNTEAFF	TGTGCCAGCAGATTAGCTCTAACGGTCAACACTGAAGCTTTCTTT
NA	TRBV7-8	TRBJ2-6	few	CASSYGASGANVLTF	TGTGCCAGCAGCTATGGGGCGTCTGGGGCCAACGTCCTGACTTTC
TRBD2	TRBV4-1	TRBJ2-7	NA	CASSQGTSYEQYF	TGCGCCAGCAGCCAAGGGACTAGCTACGAGCAGTACTTC
NA	TRBV27	TRBJ2-7	NA	CASSFQGSSYEQYF	TGTGCCAGCAGTTTCCAGGGGAGCTCCTACGAGCAGTACTTC
NA	TRBV7-9	TRBJ2-5	NA	CASSLKGVGETQYF	TGTGCCAGCAGCTTAAAGGGGGTGGGAGAGACCCAGTACTTC
NA	TRBV28	TRBJ1-1	NA	CASSLQRGHPFF	TGTGCCAGCAGCCTCCAACGGGGACACCCTTTCTTT
NA	TRBV7-3	TRBJ1-5	NA	CASSRGTASNQPQHF	TGTGCCAGCAGCCGTGGGACGGCAAGCAATCAGCCCCAGCATTTT
NA	TRBV5-4	TRBJ2-1	NA	CASSSSVAGSYNEQFF	TGTGCCAGCAGCTCCTCAGTCGCGGGCTCCTACAATGAGCAGTTCTTC
NA	TRBV5-1	TRBJ1-2	NA	CASSSDMGTGYTF	TGCGCCAGCAGCTCGGACATGGGCACTGGCTACACCTTC
NA	TRBV18	TRBJ1-2	NA	CASSPREFDYGYTF	TGTGCCAGCTCCCCCAGGGAGTTTGACTATGGCTACACCTTC
TRBD2	TRBV6-8	TRBJ2-3	NA	CASRELAGCTDTQYF	TGTGCCAGCAGGGAACTAGCGGGATGCACAGATACGCAGTATTTT